Given below is one T cell receptor (beta chain) in context. This clonotype has a handful of counts. Its binding antigen is unknown. Per-nucleotide qualities are absent, and no much larger clonotype sits a single base away. The CDR3 sequence holds 14 residues, the cysteine and phenylalanine included. Kept here is only the CDR3 DNA, which spans 42 bases and is read in frame from base 1. The junction carries 21 bases between V and J, which are trimmed by 7 bases and 8 bases respectively. Sequences SQVTM (CDR1) and ANQGSEA (CDR2) are obtained from the germline V gene. The protocol used for the library was RT-PCR. Sequencing relied on an Illumina HiSeq 2500. Using fastp at Q25 and MiXCR, TCRdb reprocessed the public reads and kept productive beta chains. Rows merge per CDR3 protein into single entries with the most common DNA and genes. This sample has about 480,000 distinct CDR3 sequences in its table, and over 10% of those were observed once. The top ten clones comprise 13% of the sample.

The time point label, read with the paper, signifies: 45 days after influenza vaccine administration. The data derive from a study of response to subunit inactivated influenza vaccine (dated by TCRdb to 2016 to 2019). In the study overall: Deep quantitative T cell receptor repertoire profiling was used in the study to track responses to a trivalent subunit inactivated influenza vaccine. Summary of the overall study and its limitations: According to the authors, only a limited number of new T cells may be recruited by each seasonal influenza vaccination.

This receptor chain uses TRBV29-1 and TRBJ2-1, and the D gene may be TRBD1, 5 bases matching. The specimen comprised PBMCs from blood, sampled 45 days after vaccination. This sequence was found in a man in his forties or fifties who received an inactivated influenza vaccine. Donor details come from another sample of the same person, matched by shared clones. Here the CDR3 is given as CSGGSGLSADEQFF. The DNA sequence follows: TGCAGCGGGGGATCAGGGTTGTCCGCGGATGAGCAGTTCTTC.